These 4 T cell receptor beta chains were all obtained from the same sample, sequenced in a study of vaccination effects on CD4 cells after COVID-19. Following 10 days of culture, CD4+ T cells were isolated. All study participants received two doses of BNT162b2 or mRNA-1273 vaccine. These TCRs' antigens remain unknown. Assay: immunoSEQ multiplex PCR; the TCRdb copy retains only in-frame clones and omits some. The sample yields some 60,000 clones, just under 80% seen once. Sample: CD4+ T cells from PBMCs cultured without peptide, taken after COVID-19 vaccination. These receptors came from a human donor who received a COVID-19 vaccine.

V gene TRBV6-5 combines with J gene TRBJ1-6; D is ambiguous. V was trimmed by 2 bases and J by 5 bases, leaving 4 bases between them. The CDR3 is 13 amino acids. CDR1 and CDR2 from the germline V gene are MNHEY and SVGAGI. CDR3 in DNA: TGTGCCAGCAGTTACGCCAATAATTCACCCCTCCACTTT. Translation gives CASSYANNSPLHF.

A few counts support this clone. The J gene is TRBJ1-2, the V gene TRBV2; D gene ambiguous. Germline V gene sequence: CDR1 SNHLY, CDR2 FYNNEI. Trimming took 5 bases from V and 3 from J, leaving 16 bases between them. This CDR3 has 15 residues. CDR3 in amino acids: CASSQAPGGDYGYTF. The CDR3 coding sequence is TGTGCCAGCAGTCAGGCTCCAGGTGGGGACTATGGCTACACCTTC.

The rearrangement uses TRBV28 and TRBJ1-2; D is uncertain. V lost 11 bases and J lost 8, with 21 bases in between. The CDR3 sequence is 13 residues long. The germline gives CDR1 MDHEN, CDR2 SYDVKM. The CDR3 region is CAGGPLYREGYTF. CDR3 sequence (DNA): TGTGCCGGAGGCCCCTTATATCGAGAGGGCTACACCTTC.

This sequence joins TRBV7-2 and TRBJ1-6, with 7 bases identical to TRBD1. Per germline, CDR1 SGHTA and CDR2 FQGNSA. The CDR3 covers 15 residues. V gave up 1 base and J gave up 7 bases; unmatched junction bases: 4. The CDR3 DNA is TGTGCCAGCAGCTTAGGACAGGGAAGAAATTCACCCCTCCACTTT. Translated: CASSLGQGRNSPLHF.